A selection of T cell receptor beta chains follows, all from one sample in a study of regulatory T cells in long-lasting Graves disease. TCRdb re-analysed the multiplex PCR reads in MiXCR, keeping a single row per CDR3 protein. This table has 200,000 to 300,000 distinct CDR3 sequences, just over 20% appearing once. The sequenced sample was peripheral blood mononuclear cells (PBMCs), obtained at new diagnosis, from a patient treated with antithyroid drugs. The receptors were sampled from a female donor with Graves disease. Each CDR3 is given with its conserved first and last residue. A D gene is named only where the DNA matches it firmly. The size field is filled for only some rows; it gives once, few, many or a size class.

clone_size,d_call,j_call,v_call,cdr3_nt,cdr3_aa
many,TRBD1,TRBJ2-5,TRBV12-3/TRBV12-4,TGTGCCAGCAGTTCCAGGGGGCTGGAGACCCAGTACTTC,CASSSRGLETQYF
many,NA,TRBJ2-1,TRBV5-1,TGCGCCAGCAGCTTGCAGGGGAGCGACACCTACAATGAGCAGTCCTTC,CASSLQGSDTYNEQSF
NA,NA,TRBJ1-3,TRBV5-5,TGTGCCAGCAGCTTACAGGCAGCCCGCGGAAACACCATATATTTT,CASSLQAARGNTIYF
many,NA,TRBJ2-3,TRBV3-1,TGTGCCAGCAGCCAAGATCAGAGGGATACGCAGTATTTT,CASSQDQRDTQYF
many,NA,TRBJ1-2,TRBV4-3,TGCGCCAGCAGCCAAGATAGGGGGGCAGGGTACTATGGCTACACCTTC,CASSQDRGAGYYGYTF
many,NA,TRBJ2-1,TRBV7-9,TGTGCCAGCAGCCTAACGACCTACAATGAGCAGTTCTTC,CASSLTTYNEQFF
many,TRBD1,TRBJ1-5,TRBV7-2,TGCGCCAGCAGCCCGGACAGGGCAGATCAGCCCCAGCATTTT,CASSPDRADQPQHF
few,NA,TRBJ1-1,TRBV7-9,TGTGCCAGCAGCATCGAAGGGGGGTCGGAAGCTTTCTTT,CASSIEGGSEAFF
many,NA,TRBJ2-4,TRBV10-3,TGTGCCATCAGTGAGTCGTTCGGACTAGCCAAAAACATTCAGTACTTC,CAISESFGLAKNIQYF
NA,NA,TRBJ1-2,TRBV4-3,TGCGCCAGCAGCCTAGGCCCTCGGCAGGACTATGGCTACACCTTC,CASSLGPRQDYGYTF
NA,TRBD2,TRBJ2-3,TRBV7-9,TGTGCCAGCAGCTTAAGCGGGGTCCCAGATACGCAGTATTTT,CASSLSGVPDTQYF
many,NA,TRBJ1-5,TRBV28,TGTGCCAGCAGCGCTGTAATTGGGGGCGGCCTGGGGCCCCAGCATTTT,CASSAVIGGGLGPQHF
NA,NA,TRBJ2-1,TRBV5-1,TGTGCCAGCAGCTTGGATGACAATGAGCAGTTCTTC,CASSLDDNEQFF
many,TRBD1,TRBJ2-7,TRBV7-3,TGTGCCAGCAGCACCACACACGGACAGGGGTACGAGCAGTACTTC,CASSTTHGQGYEQYF
many,NA,TRBJ2-3,TRBV29-1,TGCAGCGTTGAATCATCAGGGGGGAACACAGATACGCAGTATTTT,CSVESSGGNTDTQYF
many,NA,TRBJ2-7,TRBV18,TGTGCCAGCAGCCCGACAGGCTACGAGCAGTACTTC,CASSPTGYEQYF
many,NA,TRBJ1-1,TRBV9,TGTGCCAGCAGCGTAGGGTCACAGACGAACACTGAAGCTTTCTTT,CASSVGSQTNTEAFF
many,NA,TRBJ2-3,TRBV5-1,TGCGCCAGCCGCGGGACAGCGAGCACAGATACGCAGTATTTT,CASRGTASTDTQYF
NA,TRBD2,TRBJ2-3,TRBV7-9,TGTGCCAGCAGCTTAGTTCCCGGCGGGAGAGGAGATACGCAGTATTTT,CASSLVPGGRGDTQYF
NA,TRBD1,TRBJ1-5,TRBV20-1,TGCAGTGCTTGGGGACAGGAGAATCTCAGAGGGGATCAGCCCCAGCATTTT,CSAWGQENLRGDQPQHF
many,NA,TRBJ2-7,TRBV10-3,TGTGCCATCAAATCAGGGTTGTCCTACGAGCAGTACTTC,CAIKSGLSYEQYF
many,TRBD1,TRBJ2-1,TRBV11-3,TGTGCCAGCAGCTTTTCCGGGACAGCTAGCAATGAGCAGTTCTTC,CASSFSGTASNEQFF
few,NA,TRBJ1-5,TRBV10-1,TGCGCCAGCAGTGGGGACGGTTATAGCAATCAGCCCCAGCATTTT,CASSGDGYSNQPQHF
many,NA,TRBJ2-3,TRBV7-9,TGTGCCGGTTGGCGGAGAGGGGGCACAGATACGCAGTATTTT,CAGWRRGGTDTQYF
many,NA,TRBJ1-6,TRBV7-8,TGTGCCAGCAGCTTAGTTCCCCGGGTTAGAAATTCACCCCTCCACTTT,CASSLVPRVRNSPLHF
many,NA,TRBJ2-2,TRBV2,TGTGCCAGCACGACGGGACTTTTTTACACCGGGGAGCTGTTTTTT,CASTTGLFYTGELFF
many,TRBD1,TRBJ1-3,TRBV7-2,TGTGCCAGCAGCCTCTGGGACAGTTCAGGAAACACCATATATTTT,CASSLWDSSGNTIYF
many,TRBD1,TRBJ1-5,TRBV11-3,TGTGCCAGCAGTTTAGACAGGGGTAGCAATCAGCCCCAGCATTTT,CASSLDRGSNQPQHF
few,TRBD1,TRBJ2-5,TRBV5-8,TGTGCCAGCAGCTTGGCGGGACAGGGGCAAGAGACCCAGTACTTC,CASSLAGQGQETQYF
few,TRBD1,TRBJ2-7,TRBV20-1,TGCAGTGCTAGCCCCGCTGGGGGGACAGGCCCGTACTCCTACGAGCAGTACTTC,CSASPAGGTGPYSYEQYF
many,NA,TRBJ1-4,TRBV30,TGTGCCTGGAACGTTGGGGAAAAACTGTTTTTT,CAWNVGEKLFF
many,TRBD2,TRBJ2-3,TRBV20-1,TGCAGTCCCGCTGGCGGGGGGACCACAGATACGCAGTATTTT,CSPAGGGTTDTQYF
many,NA,TRBJ1-2,TRBV12-3/TRBV12-4,TGTGCCAGCAGTTTATTCATGGGTTCGGGCTATGGCTACACCTTC,CASSLFMGSGYGYTF
many,NA,TRBJ1-2,TRBV20-1,TGCAGTGCTAGGGCGGGGAACTATGGCTACACCTTC,CSARAGNYGYTF
many,NA,TRBJ1-2,TRBV3-2,TGTGCCAGCAGCCAAAACCCTGGGACAGGGATATACTACACCTTC,CASSQNPGTGIYYTF
NA,TRBD1,TRBJ2-5,TRBV11-2,TGTGCCAGCAGCCACCGGGGACAGCACCAAGAGACCCAGTACTTC,CASSHRGQHQETQYF
many,TRBD2,TRBJ2-7,TRBV4-3,TGCGCCAGCAGCCAAGGACTAGCGGGAGAAGGATACGAGCAGTACTTC,CASSQGLAGEGYEQYF
NA,NA,TRBJ1-1,TRBV6-2/TRBV6-3,TGTGCCGGCAGACCTGGGCGCACTGAAGCTTTCTTT,CAGRPGRTEAFF
NA,NA,TRBJ2-1,TRBV4-1,TGCGCCAGCAGCCATGCTAGGACCCGAGGGAACAATGAGCAGTTCTTC,CASSHARTRGNNEQFF
many,NA,TRBJ2-7,TRBV7-9,TGTGCCAGCAGCCGACCTCCCTCCGAGCAGTACTTC,CASSRPPSEQYF
many,NA,TRBJ2-3,TRBV20-1,TGCAGTGCTAGAGACTCGCTTGGAGATACGCAGTATTTT,CSARDSLGDTQYF
many,NA,TRBJ1-5,TRBV5-1,TGCGCCAGCAGCTTGGTGGGGGGGCACGGTCAGCCCCAGCATTTT,CASSLVGGHGQPQHF
many,NA,TRBJ2-5,TRBV20-1,TGCAGTCCGAGTGTCCCGGACCAAGAGACCCAGTACTTC,CSPSVPDQETQYF
few,TRBD1,TRBJ2-2,TRBV4-3,TGCGCCAGCAGCCAAGATCTAGCCGGGACAGGGGGTGTCGGGGAGCTGTTTTTT,CASSQDLAGTGGVGELFF
NA,NA,TRBJ2-5,TRBV18,TGTGCCAGCTCACCACCGTTAGGAGAACCGTACCAAGAGACCCAGTACTTC,CASSPPLGEPYQETQYF
many,NA,TRBJ1-1,TRBV5-1,TGCGCCAGCAGCTGGGAAAGGGGGTCTGAAGCTTTCTTT,CASSWERGSEAFF
many,NA,TRBJ1-2,TRBV6-2/TRBV6-3,TGTGCCAGCAGTTACGGGCAGGGCAGGGGCTACACCTTC,CASSYGQGRGYTF
many,NA,TRBJ2-2,TRBV11-2,TGTGCCAGCAGCGACCTAGGGTCGGGCACCGGGGAGCTGTTTTTT,CASSDLGSGTGELFF
many,TRBD2,TRBJ2-5,TRBV9,TGTGCCAGCAGCGCGAGCGGGGGGGCGGCCCAAGAGACCCAGTACTTC,CASSASGGAAQETQYF